The 22 T cell receptor beta chains below were found in one sample sequenced in a study of cytomegalovirus exposure and HLA in healthy donors. Primers for the PCR totalled 60 Vbeta and 13 Jbeta. Clones were read by immunoSEQ multiplex PCR, and TCRdb kept only the in-frame ones, dropping some. Found here are around 140,000 clones, around 82% of them singletons; the top ten hold under 3%. The specimen sequenced was PBMCs. The receptors come from a female donor in good health and CMV-seronegative.

The chain has TRBV19 and TRBJ1-5; TRBD1 matches 10 bases. The CDR3 consists of 14 residues. Germline V gives CDR1 LNHDA, CDR2 SQIVND (reference sequence). After removal of 6 bases from V and 4 bases from J, the junction contained 3 bases not matched to a gene. The CDR3 protein is CASSRDRGNQPQHF. CDR3 in DNA: TGTGCCAGTAGCAGGGACAGGGGTAATCAGCCCCAGCATTTT.

The V gene is TRBV5-8, the J gene TRBJ1-1; perhaps TRBD1 as D (5 bases). The V gene's germline CDR1 is SGHTS and CDR2 YDEGEE. The CDR3 sequence is 12 residues long. V was shortened by 1 base and J by 6 bases, with 7 bases between the two germline ends. CDR3 in amino acids: CASSLQGAEAFF. The CDR3 nucleotides are TGTGCCAGCAGCTTGCAGGGTGCTGAAGCTTTCTTT.

This clone was counted between two and nine times. V is TRBV27 and J is TRBJ2-3, with D unresolved. Trimming took off 8 bases at V and 3 bases at J, with 6 bases between the two ends. The germline V gene has CDR1 MNHEY and CDR2 SMNVEV (reference sequence). The CDR3 has 11 amino acids. The CDR3 spells CASLGTDTQYF. For the CDR3, the DNA is TGTGCCAGCCTCGGGACAGATACGCAGTATTTT.

The gene calls are TRBV19 and TRBJ1-2; 9 bases map to TRBD1. The CDR3 runs 12 residues. Trimming took 7 bases from V and 6 from J; bases not matched to a gene: 3. The germline V gene has CDR1 LNHDA and CDR2 SQIVND (reference sequence). This chain's CDR3 is CASKGQGHGYTF. The CDR3 region has the DNA TGTGCCAGTAAGGGACAGGGTCATGGCTACACCTTC.

The genes are TRBV10-3 and TRBJ1-6; D perhaps matches TRBD1 (6 bases). Per the germline V gene, CDR1 is ENHRY and CDR2 is SYGVKD. Trimming shortened V by 10 bases and J by 10 bases, and 17 bases separated the two germline ends. The CDR3 has 13 residues. This CDR3 reads CATEGEGVSPLHF. The CDR3 DNA sequence: TGTGCCACCGAGGGGGAAGGGGTCTCACCCCTCCACTTT.

The chain links TRBV20-1 to TRBJ2-1, with unresolved D. The germline V and J ends were trimmed by 1 base and 7 bases, with 5 bases remaining between them. CDR3 size: 11 residues. Germline V CDR1 and CDR2: DFQATT, SNEGSKA (reference sequence). CDR3 loop: CSARGPNEQFF. The CDR3 DNA follows: TGCAGTGCTAGAGGGCCGAATGAGCAGTTCTTC.

The table lists this clone with a few counts. J is TRBJ2-1 and V is TRBV4-3, with TRBD2 identical over 8 bases. J gave up 6 bases and V 0 bases, and 4 bases lay outside the gene matches. The germline V gene encodes CDR1 LGHNA and CDR2 YSLEER. The CDR3 is made up of 15 amino acids. The chain's CDR3 is CASSQDKSGGNEQFF. In nucleotides, the CDR3 is TGCGCCAGCAGCCAAGACAAGAGCGGGGGCAATGAGCAGTTCTTC.

This clone was detected a few times. V and J are TRBV5-1 and TRBJ1-1; 9 nucleotides line up with TRBD1. Germline lookup yields CDR1 SGHRS and CDR2 YFSETQ. This CDR3 is 16 amino acids long. Unmatched junction bases numbered 9, after V lost 5 bases and J lost 1 base. The CDR3 here is CASSYTGGWGNTEAFF. The CDR3 coding sequence is TGCGCCAGCAGTTATACAGGGGGCTGGGGGAACACTGAAGCTTTCTTT.

The chain recombines TRBV28 with TRBJ2-2; TRBD2 aligns across 7 bases. Trimming removed 6 bases from V and 5 bases from J; junction bases left unmatched: 0. This CDR3 region has 12 residues. Germline V gene sequence: CDR1 MDHEN, CDR2 SYDVKM. CDR3 nucleotides: TGTGCCAGCAGCGGGGGGACCGGGGAGCTGTTTTTT. This encodes CASSGGTGELFF.

V is TRBV7-3 and J is TRBJ2-3; TRBD2 might be the D (6 bases). This CDR3 has 16 amino acids. V gave up 4 bases and J gave up 2 bases, with 16 bases separating them. Germline V lookup: CDR1 SGHTA, CDR2 FQGTGA. The CDR3, as DNA: TGTGCCAGCAGCTCCCCGTTGGGGAGGCCCACAGATACGCAGTATTTT. Amino acid sequence: CASSSPLGRPTDTQYF.

This chain connects TRBV15 to TRBJ2-5; D perhaps matches TRBD2 (6 bases). CDR1 is LNHNV and CDR2 is YYDKDF in the germline V gene (reference sequence). The CDR3 totals 13 residues. V lost 1 base and J lost 9, with 12 bases in between. CDR3 residues: CATSRGGDEAQYF. The CDR3 DNA follows: TGTGCCACCAGCAGAGGGGGGGACGAGGCCCAGTACTTC.

The chain combines TRBV7-2 with TRBJ2-1; 15 positions match TRBD2. The CDR3 runs 16 residues. Germline CDR1 and CDR2: SGHTA and FQGNSA. With 5 bases clipped from V and 9 bases from J, the junction kept 8 bases outside the gene matches. CDR3 sequence reads: CASSIGLAGGLGEQFF. DNA of the CDR3: TGTGCCAGCAGCATCGGACTAGCGGGGGGGCTCGGTGAGCAGTTCTTC.

The chain employs TRBV5-8 and TRBJ1-4, with D unresolved. Germline CDR1 is SGHTS and CDR2 is YDEGEE. The CDR3 length is 17 residues. Trimming cost V 4 bases and J 1 base, with 17 bases left between them. CDR3 protein: CASSERVFWKTNEKLFF. CDR3 bases: TGTGCCAGCAGCGAACGGGTCTTTTGGAAAACTAATGAAAAACTGTTTTTT. Drawing the rest from reference TRBV5-8 and TRBJ1-4, the complete variable domain is EAGVTQSPTHLIKTRGQQATLRCSPISGHTSVYWYQQALGLGLQFLLWYDEGEERNRGNFPPRFSGRQFPNYSSELNVNALELEDSALYLCASSERVFWKTNEKLFFGSGTQLSVL.

The CDR3 nucleotides read TGTGCCAGCACCCCATTCGACAGGGACACTGAAGCTTTCTTT. Translation: CASTPFDRDTEAFF. The chain has TRBV27 and TRBJ1-1, with TRBD1 matching over 7 bases. CDR3 size: 14 residues. Germline V lookup: CDR1 MNHEY, CDR2 SMNVEV (reference sequence). V was pared by 7 bases and J by 3 bases, with 8 bases of the junction left unmatched.

The sample holds a few counts of this clone. The V call is TRBV4-2, the J call TRBJ1-6; 10 bases agree with TRBD1. The CDR3 is 17 amino acids. Germline V gene data show CDR1 as LGHNA and CDR2 as YNFKEQ. V lost 3 bases and J lost 8; bases outside the gene matches: 10. CDR3 nucleotides: TGTGCCAGCAGCCATCCCGCCCCCGGGACAGGGGATTCACCCCTCCACTTT. Amino acids: CASSHPAPGTGDSPLHF.

This clone appeared a few times. This chain uses TRBV14 with TRBJ2-1, with 11 bases aligning to TRBD2. CDR1 and CDR2 from the germline V gene are SGHDN and FVKESK. V gave up 6 bases and J gave up 10 bases; unmatched junction bases: 11. CDR3 length equals 15 residues. The DNA of the CDR3 is TGTGCCAGCAGGGGGGGGCTAGCGGGGGGACGAGAGCAGTTCTTC. Encoded protein: CASRGGLAGGREQFF.

The chain links TRBV6-1 to TRBJ2-5; 7 positions match TRBD2. CDR1 MNHNS and CDR2 SASEGT come from the germline V gene. V was pared by 10 bases and J by 1 base, with 9 bases of the junction left unmatched. The length of the CDR3 is 14 residues. The CDR3 DNA reads as TGTGCCACTAGTGACGGCGGGGGCCAAGAGACCCAGTACTTC. Amino acid sequence: CATSDGGGQETQYF.

The chain employs TRBV28 and TRBJ1-5, with a weak D call TRBD1 (6 bases). The germline CDR1 and CDR2 sequences are MDHEN and SYDVKM. The CDR3 extends over 14 amino acids. Trimming cost V 3 bases and J 4 bases, with 10 bases left between them. The CDR3 region has the DNA TGTGCCAGCAGTTTGCGGGGGCTAAATCAGCCCCAGCATTTT. As protein: CASSLRGLNQPQHF.

This clone has only a few counts. The chain couples TRBV11-3 to TRBJ2-3; TRBD2 is a possible D gene (6 bases). CDR3 length equals 16 residues. V dropped 1 base and J dropped 4 bases, with 15 bases sitting between them. Germline V gives CDR1 SGHNT, CDR2 YENEEA. CDR3 nucleotides: TGTGCCAGCAGCTTAGGTGCCCGGGGAGGCGCAGATACGCAGTATTTT. It codes for CASSLGARGGADTQYF.

This clone was counted a few times. The chain uses TRBV4-1 and TRBJ1-1; 7 nucleotides align to TRBD1. Trimming at V came to 1 base and at J to 9 bases, leaving 5 bases not matched to a gene. The germline V gene has CDR1 MGHRA and CDR2 YSYEKL. This CDR3 has 13 residues. The CDR3, as DNA: TGCGCCAGCAGCCAAGTAGGGGGCGCGAAAGCTTTCTTT. This translates into CASSQVGGAKAFF.

V is TRBV28 and J is TRBJ1-2; D uncertain. Trimming removed 2 bases from V and 6 bases from J, with 7 bases in between. CDR3 size: 12 residues. Germline CDR1 reads MDHEN; CDR2 reads SYDVKM. The CDR3 here is CASSLGEDGYTF. The CDR3 DNA sequence: TGTGCCAGCAGTTTAGGGGAGGATGGCTACACCTTC.

The genes are TRBV15 and TRBJ1-1, with TRBD1 matching over 7 bases. Trimming took 2 bases from V and 6 from J; bases not matched to a gene: 12. CDR1 is LNHNV, CDR2 YYDKDF, per germline (reference sequence). The CDR3 runs 16 residues. The CDR3 DNA is TGTGCCACCAGCAGACCTAGACAGGGAAGGGCGGCTGAAGCTTTCTTT. This translates into CATSRPRQGRAAEAFF.